The 18 T cell receptor beta chains below all came from one sample that was sequenced in a study of CD8+ T cells in alopecia areata. Described treatment: oral pan-JAK inhibitor, 5-10 mg twice daily. Once RNA had been extracted, it was reverse transcribed into cDNA to act as the sequencing template. Using immunoSEQ multiplex PCR, the repertoire was profiled, and TCRdb retains in-frame clones only, with some absent. The sample records some 88,000 clones, 44% being singletons. The sample was CD8+ T cells sorted from blood, taken at week 24, from a patient treated with tofacitinib. These receptors came from a human donor with alopecia areata.

The chain joins TRBV7-9 to TRBJ2-7; D possibly corresponds to TRBD2 (5 bases). Germline V gene sequence: CDR1 SEHNR, CDR2 FQNEAQ (reference sequence). This CDR3 spans 13 amino acids. V was trimmed by 5 bases and J by 3 bases, leaving 11 bases between them. CDR3: CASSGDYFYEQYF. In DNA form, the CDR3 reads TGTGCCAGCAGCGGTGACTATTTCTACGAGCAGTACTTC.

This chain links TRBV11-2 with TRBJ2-7, with D perhaps TRBD1 (5 bases). This CDR3 has 14 residues. Trimming took 3 bases from V and 3 from J, leaving 12 bases between them. In germline, CDR1 is SGHAT, CDR2 FQNNGV. The CDR3 loop reads CASSFSDSYYEQYF. The CDR3 DNA sequence: TGTGCCAGCAGCTTCTCAGACAGCTACTACGAGCAGTACTTC.

The chain is built from TRBV30 and TRBJ2-7; perhaps D is TRBD1 or TRBD2 (5 bases each). Trimming took off 6 bases at V and 3 bases at J, with 15 bases between the two ends. This CDR3 spans 13 amino acids. Per germline, CDR1 GTSNPN and CDR2 SVGIG (reference sequence). DNA for the CDR3: TGTGCCTGTACCGGGACGGAAATCTACGAGCAGTACTTC. As protein: CACTGTEIYEQYF.

The chain carries TRBV29-1 and TRBJ2-7; D perhaps matches TRBD2 (5 bases). The CDR3 runs to 16 residues. Germline assignment: CDR1 SQVTM and CDR2 ANQGSEA. V was clipped by 6 bases and J by 4 bases, with 25 bases between them. In nucleotides, the CDR3 is TGCAGCGTGGAGGAACCCACAGAAGGTGTGTCGTACGAGCAGTACTTC. This translates into CSVEEPTEGVSYEQYF.

The CDR3 loop reads CASSDQGMNTEAFF. Written as DNA, the CDR3 is TGTGCCAGCAGTGACCAGGGGATGAACACTGAAGCTTTCTTT. The chain couples TRBV25-1 to TRBJ1-1; a possible D gene is TRBD1 (6 bases). The CDR3 length is 14 residues. Germline-derived CDR1 and CDR2 are MGHDK and SYGVNS. V gave up 3 bases and J gave up 0 bases, with 8 bases separating them.

The chain links TRBV2 to TRBJ2-3; D is perhaps TRBD1 (6 bases). The CDR3 loop spans 20 amino acids. Trimming took off 0 bases at V and 0 bases at J, with 22 bases between the two ends. CDR1 is SNHLY and CDR2 is FYNNEI in the germline V gene. CDR3 residues: CASSEALTGWFTSSTDTQYF. The CDR3 region has the DNA TGTGCCAGCAGTGAAGCGTTAACAGGGTGGTTTACCTCTAGCACAGATACGCAGTATTTT.

This clone was seen only a few times. The V gene is TRBV23-1, the J gene TRBJ1-5; the D gene is possibly TRBD1 (6 bases). TRBV23-1 is filed as an ORF, its function uncertain. This CDR3 comprises 17 residues. Trimming pared 2 bases from V and 4 bases from J, leaving 18 bases between. The CDR3 sequence: CASSQDRPGQTNQPQHF. CDR3 DNA sequence: TGCGCCAGCAGTCAAGATCGTCCGGGACAAACTAATCAGCCCCAGCATTTT.

This chain links TRBV6-5 with TRBJ1-2; no clear D. The V end was cut by 2 bases, the J end by 5 bases, with 9 bases between. CDR1 and CDR2 from the germline V gene are MNHEY and SVGAGI. The CDR3 length is 13 residues. CDR3 residues: CASSYQTGYGYTF. The DNA of the CDR3 is TGTGCCAGCAGTTACCAAACTGGGTATGGCTACACCTTC.

V is TRBV11-1 and J is TRBJ2-1; D remains unclear. The V end was cut by 1 base, the J end by 6 bases, with 7 bases between. The germline V gene has CDR1 SGHAT and CDR2 FQDESV (reference sequence). The CDR3 length is 13 residues. This CDR3 reads CASSLESPNEQFF. In DNA, the CDR3 is TGTGCCAGCAGCTTAGAATCTCCCAATGAGCAGTTCTTC.

The chain combines TRBV15 with TRBJ2-7; no firm D call. The CDR3 extends over 13 amino acids. Germline V gene lookup returns CDR1 LNHNV and CDR2 YYDKDF (reference sequence). Deletions cut 5 bases from V and 1 base from J, with 9 bases between. CDR3 sequence (DNA): TGTGCCACCAGCCTTGGCAGATCCTACGAGCAGTACTTC. Protein product: CATSLGRSYEQYF.

The CDR3 nucleotides read TGTGCCAGTATGCACCTGAACACTGAAGCTTTCTTT. Protein product: CASMHLNTEAFF. V and J are TRBV19 and TRBJ1-1, with D hard to call. The CDR3 spans 12 residues. Looked up from germline, CDR1 is LNHDA and CDR2 is SQIVND (reference sequence). The ends were cut back, 7 bases at V and 0 bases at J, with 6 bases in the middle.

This clone was seen a handful of times. The chain recombines TRBV14 with TRBJ2-1; D is undetermined. The CDR3 is made up of 13 amino acids. Germline CDR1 reads SGHDN; CDR2 reads FVKESK. V was trimmed by 4 bases and J by 4 bases, leaving 8 bases between them. The chain's CDR3 is CASSRSSYNEQFF. The CDR3 bases are TGTGCCAGCAGCCGATCCTCGTACAATGAGCAGTTCTTC.

Only a few counts were recorded for this clone. This rearrangement joins TRBV13 to TRBJ1-1; D is undetermined. From germline, CDR1 is PRHDT and CDR2 FYEKMQ (reference sequence). The CDR3 is made up of 13 amino acids. V lost 3 bases and J lost 1, with 6 bases in between. The CDR3 DNA reads as TGTGCCAGCAGCTTTCGCTCGAACACTGAAGCTTTCTTT. This encodes CASSFRSNTEAFF.

This clone was counted between two and nine times. This chain joins TRBV7-9 and TRBJ2-2; a weak D match, TRBD1 (6 bases). Trimming removed 2 bases at V and 7 bases at J, with 8 bases between. The CDR3 contains 13 residues. Germline CDR1 SEHNR, CDR2 FQNEAQ (reference sequence). The CDR3 is CASSLPTGGELFF. CDR3 DNA sequence: TGTGCCAGCAGCTTACCGACAGGCGGGGAGCTGTTTTTT. Full variable domain (rest looked up from reference TRBV7-9 and TRBJ2-2): DTGVSQNPRHKITKRGQNVTFRCDPISEHNRLYWYRQTLGQGPEFLTYFQNEAQLEKSRLLSDRFSAERPKGSFSTLEIQRTEQGDSAMYLCASSLPTGGELFFGEGSRLTVL.

This chain links TRBV20-1 with TRBJ2-7; the D is unclear. The CDR3 length is 11 residues. Trimming left V 1 base short and J 1 base short, with 2 bases between. The germline gives CDR1 DFQATT, CDR2 SNEGSKA (reference sequence). The DNA of the CDR3 is TGCAGTGCTAGAGTTTCCTACGAGCAGTACTTC. This codes for CSARVSYEQYF.

This sequence joins TRBV19 and TRBJ2-3; no reliable D call. Germline CDR1 LNHDA, CDR2 SQIVND (reference sequence). Trimming shortened V by 1 base and J by 2 bases, and 10 bases separated the two germline ends. The CDR3 has 15 residues. The CDR3 bases are TGTGCCAGTAGTATAGTTCACTCCTCCACAGATACGCAGTATTTT. Translated: CASSIVHSSTDTQYF.

V is TRBV13 and J is TRBJ2-1; 8 bases line up with TRBD2. Trimming cost V 4 bases and J 4 bases; bases outside gene matches: 9. The CDR3 consists of 16 residues. Germline values: CDR1 PRHDT, CDR2 FYEKMQ (reference sequence). The CDR3 region is CASSSQRELEYNEQFF. The DNA of the CDR3 is TGTGCCAGCAGCTCCCAGCGGGAGCTGGAGTACAATGAGCAGTTCTTC.

This clone has only one observation. This rearrangement joins TRBV30 to TRBJ1-5; D gene unclear. Germline CDR1 reads GTSNPN; CDR2 reads SVGIG (reference sequence). Trimming took off 1 base at V and 3 bases at J, with 13 bases between the two ends. This CDR3 contains 15 residues. This chain's CDR3 is CAWSEGVGFNQPQHF. CDR3 coding DNA: TGTGCCTGGAGTGAGGGCGTGGGGTTCAATCAGCCCCAGCATTTT. The full variable domain, rest sourced from reference TRBV30 and TRBJ1-5, is SQTIHQWPATLVQPVGSPLSLECTVEGTSNPNLYWYRQAAGRGLQLLFYSVGIGQISSEVPQNLSASRPQDRQFILSSKKLLLSDSGFYLCAWSEGVGFNQPQHFGDGTRLSIL.